This T cell receptor beta chain stems from a study of cytomegalovirus exposure and HLA in healthy donors. Study-wide findings and caveats: Donors were assumed by presence/absence analyses to have roughly uniform sequencing depth.

The CDR3 covers 15 residues. The germline V and J ends were trimmed by 0 bases and 5 bases, with 11 bases remaining between them. The germline gives CDR1 LGHNA, CDR2 YSLEER. PCR was performed using 60 Vbeta and 13 Jbeta primers. Data came from immunoSEQ multiplex PCR; TCRdb stores just in-frame clones and leaves some out. The table includes approximately 170,000 clones, over 80% detected once. This clone was recorded once. Antigen: not known. The sequenced sample was PBMCs. The clonotype was recovered from a boy aged 2 to 9 in good health and CMV-seronegative. This chain links TRBV4-3 with TRBJ2-1; D not certain. The CDR3 DNA reads TGCGCCAGCAGCCAAGATCTGAAAGAGGACAATGAGCAGTTCTTC. It specifies CASSQDLKEDNEQFF.